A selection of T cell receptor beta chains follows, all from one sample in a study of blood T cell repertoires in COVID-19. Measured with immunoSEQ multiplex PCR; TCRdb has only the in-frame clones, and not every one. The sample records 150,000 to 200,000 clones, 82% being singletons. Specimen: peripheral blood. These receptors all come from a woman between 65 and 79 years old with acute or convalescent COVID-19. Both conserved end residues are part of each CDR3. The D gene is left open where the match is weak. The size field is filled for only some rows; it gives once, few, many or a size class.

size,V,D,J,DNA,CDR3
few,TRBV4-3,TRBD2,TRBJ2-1,TGCGCCAGCAGCCAGAGTACTAGCGGGAGCTACAATGAGCAGTTCTTC,CASSQSTSGSYNEQFF
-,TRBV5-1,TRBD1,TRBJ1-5,TGCGCCAGCAGCTTGGAAGGGGGCGCGGGCAATCAGCCCCAGCATTTT,CASSLEGGAGNQPQHF
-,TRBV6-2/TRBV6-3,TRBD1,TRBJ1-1,TGTGCCAGCAGTTCAAAGGGGGCAATGAACACTGAAGCTTTCTTT,CASSSKGAMNTEAFF
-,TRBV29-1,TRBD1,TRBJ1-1,TGCAGCGCTCGGACAGGGGGTATGAACACTGAAGCTTTCTTT,CSARTGGMNTEAFF
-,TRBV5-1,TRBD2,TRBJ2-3,TGCGCCAGCAGCACTAGCGGCTGGGGAGGAGATACGCAGTATTTT,CASSTSGWGGDTQYF
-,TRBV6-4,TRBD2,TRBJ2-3,TGTGCCAGCAGCGAGCGGGGGGTCACAGATACGCAGTATTTT,CASSERGVTDTQYF
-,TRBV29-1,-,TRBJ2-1,TGCAGCGTTGCTGCTAGCGTGCGGGATGAGCAGTTCTTC,CSVAASVRDEQFF
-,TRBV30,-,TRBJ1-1,TGTGCCTGGAGTATTAGAGGGTACGTCACTGAAGCTTTCTTT,CAWSIRGYVTEAFF
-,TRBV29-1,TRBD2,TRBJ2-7,TGCAGCGGACTTTCTAGCGGGGGGCTGATCGCCGAGCAGTACTTC,CSGLSSGGLIAEQYF
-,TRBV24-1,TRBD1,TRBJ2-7,TGTGCCACCAGTGGCCCCGGGACAGGGAACCCCTACGAGCAGTACTTC,CATSGPGTGNPYEQYF
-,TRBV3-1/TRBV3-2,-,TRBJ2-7,TGTGCCAGCAGCCAAGGTAGTACAGGGACAATAGGGCAGTACTTC,CASSQGSTGTIGQYF
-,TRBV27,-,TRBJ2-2,TGTGCCAGCAGTTTAACAGGGAGCACCGGGGAGCTGTTTTTT,CASSLTGSTGELFF
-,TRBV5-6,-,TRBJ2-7,TGTGCCAGCAGCCCCAGGTCCCACGAGCAGTACTTC,CASSPRSHEQYF
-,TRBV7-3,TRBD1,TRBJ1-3,TGTGCCAGCAGCCTGACAGGGGGCGCTGGAAACACCATATATTTT,CASSLTGGAGNTIYF
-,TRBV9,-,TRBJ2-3,TGTGCCAGCAGCGTAGTGGAGGGAGCAAGCACAGATACGCAGTATTTT,CASSVVEGASTDTQYF
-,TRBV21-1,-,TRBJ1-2,TGTGCCAGCACGGGACAGAATAACTATGGCTACACCTTC,CASTGQNNYGYTF
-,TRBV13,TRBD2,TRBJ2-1,TGTGCCAGCAGCTTAGTCGCTAGCGGGAGGAACAATGAGCAGTTCTTC,CASSLVASGRNNEQFF